These T cell receptor beta chains were read from a single sample in a study of shared clonotypes between healthy human individuals. Method: immunoSEQ multiplex PCR; TCRdb's copy keeps in-frame clones and lacks some. The table lists fewer than 550,000 clones, over 75% of them singletons. Sequencing was performed on PBMCs. These receptors all stem from a middle-aged woman in good health. Some clones in this sample may be carry-over from other donors' samples. The conserved cysteine and the conserved F or W are not part of the CDR3 here. The D gene is left open where the match is weak.

j_call d_call v_call cdr3_aa
TRBJ1-2 NA TRBV27 ASRVEGGFGYT
TRBJ2-5 NA TRBV18 ASRGGGEETQY
TRBJ2-2 NA TRBV7-2 ASSPRGLANTGELF
TRBJ1-1 TRBD1 TRBV19 ASRYRGPEAF
TRBJ2-5 NA TRBV5-4 ASSLGTSRYQETQY
TRBJ1-2 NA TRBV7-9 ASSLIRGPNNYGYT
TRBJ1-6 NA TRBV28 ASSSWGGYNSPLH
TRBJ1-2 TRBD1 TRBV29-1 SVGSGQGDGYT
TRBJ2-7 NA TRBV11-2 ASSLWRQAYEQY
TRBJ2-2 NA TRBV7-9 ASRVKTGQDTGELF
TRBJ2-2 NA TRBV30 AWSPGPGAGELF